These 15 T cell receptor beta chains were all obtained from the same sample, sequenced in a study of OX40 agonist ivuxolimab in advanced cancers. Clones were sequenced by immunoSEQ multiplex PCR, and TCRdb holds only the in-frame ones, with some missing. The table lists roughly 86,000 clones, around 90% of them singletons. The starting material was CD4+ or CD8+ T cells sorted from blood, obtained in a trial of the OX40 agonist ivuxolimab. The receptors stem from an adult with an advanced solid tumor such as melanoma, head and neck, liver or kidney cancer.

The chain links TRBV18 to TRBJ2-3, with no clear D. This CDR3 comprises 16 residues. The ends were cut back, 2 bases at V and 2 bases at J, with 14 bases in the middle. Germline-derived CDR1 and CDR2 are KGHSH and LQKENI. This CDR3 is CASSPNSQVYTDTQYF. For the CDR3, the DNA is TGTGCCAGCTCACCAAATTCGCAGGTGTACACAGATACGCAGTATTTT.

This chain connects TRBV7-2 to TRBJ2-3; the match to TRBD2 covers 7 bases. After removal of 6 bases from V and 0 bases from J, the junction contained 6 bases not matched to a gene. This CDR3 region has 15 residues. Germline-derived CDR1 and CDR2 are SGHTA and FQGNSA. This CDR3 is CASSRSGTSTDTQYF. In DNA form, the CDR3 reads TGTGCCAGCAGTCGGAGCGGGACTAGCACAGATACGCAGTATTTT. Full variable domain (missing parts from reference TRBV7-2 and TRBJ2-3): GAGVSQSPSNKVTEKGKDVELRCDPISGHTALYWYRQSLGQGLEFLIYFQGNSAPDKSGLPSDRFSAERTGGSVSTLTIQRTQQEDSAVYLCASSRSGTSTDTQYFGPGTRLTVL.

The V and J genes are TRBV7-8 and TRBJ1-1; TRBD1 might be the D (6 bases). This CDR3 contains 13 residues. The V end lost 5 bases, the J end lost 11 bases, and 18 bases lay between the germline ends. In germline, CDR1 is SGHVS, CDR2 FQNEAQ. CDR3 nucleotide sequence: TGTGCCAGCAGCCCAACCGGGACACCCTTCGCTTTCTTT. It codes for CASSPTGTPFAFF.

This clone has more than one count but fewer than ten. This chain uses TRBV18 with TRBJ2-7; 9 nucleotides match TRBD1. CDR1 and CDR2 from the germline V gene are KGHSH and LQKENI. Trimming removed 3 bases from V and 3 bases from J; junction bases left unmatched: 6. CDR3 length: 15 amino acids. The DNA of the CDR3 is TGTGCCAGCTCACCTGCTACAGGGGGCAACTACGAGCAGTACTTC. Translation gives CASSPATGGNYEQYF.

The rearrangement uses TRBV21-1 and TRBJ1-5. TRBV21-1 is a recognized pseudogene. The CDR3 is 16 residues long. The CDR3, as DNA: TGTGCCAGCAGCAAAAAAAAGGGGGTCGGGGGTCAGCCCCAGCATTTT. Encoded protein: CASSKKKGVGGQPQHF.

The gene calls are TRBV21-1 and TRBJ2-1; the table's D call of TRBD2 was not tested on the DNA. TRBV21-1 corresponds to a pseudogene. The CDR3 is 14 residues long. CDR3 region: CASSPREIGNEQFF. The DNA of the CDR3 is TGTGCCAGCAGTCCGCGGGAGATCGGGAATGAGCAGTTCTTC.

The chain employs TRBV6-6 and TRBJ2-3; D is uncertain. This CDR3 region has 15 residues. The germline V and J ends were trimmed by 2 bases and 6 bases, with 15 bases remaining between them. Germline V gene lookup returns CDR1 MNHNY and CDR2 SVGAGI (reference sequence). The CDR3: CASSYRVQTSDTQYF. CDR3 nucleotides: TGTGCCAGCAGTTACCGGGTCCAGACCTCCGATACGCAGTATTTT.

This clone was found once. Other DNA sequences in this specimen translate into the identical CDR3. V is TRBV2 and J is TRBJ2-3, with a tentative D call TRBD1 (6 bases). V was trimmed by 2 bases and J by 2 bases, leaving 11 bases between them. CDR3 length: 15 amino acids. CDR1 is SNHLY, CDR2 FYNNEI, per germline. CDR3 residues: CASSEQGPLTDTQYF. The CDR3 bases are TGTGCCAGCAGTGAACAGGGGCCCCTCACAGATACGCAGTATTTT.

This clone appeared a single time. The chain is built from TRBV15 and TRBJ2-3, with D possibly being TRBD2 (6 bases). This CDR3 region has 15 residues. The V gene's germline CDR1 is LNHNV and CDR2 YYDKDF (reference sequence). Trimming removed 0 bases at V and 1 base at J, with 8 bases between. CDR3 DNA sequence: TGTGCCACCAGCAGAGATTGGGGGGGCACAGATACGCAGTATTTT. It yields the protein CATSRDWGGTDTQYF.

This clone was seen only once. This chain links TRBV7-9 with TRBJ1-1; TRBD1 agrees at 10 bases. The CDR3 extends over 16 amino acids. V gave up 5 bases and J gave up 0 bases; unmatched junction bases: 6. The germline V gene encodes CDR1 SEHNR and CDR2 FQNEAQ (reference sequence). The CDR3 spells CASSRPGQGLNTEAFF. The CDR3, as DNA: TGTGCCAGCAGCCGACCGGGACAGGGGTTGAACACTGAAGCTTTCTTT.

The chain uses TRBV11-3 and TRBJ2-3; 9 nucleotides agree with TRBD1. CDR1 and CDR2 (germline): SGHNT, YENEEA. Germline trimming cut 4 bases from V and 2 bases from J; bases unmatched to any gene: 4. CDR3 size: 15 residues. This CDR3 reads CASSYGQGYTDTQYF. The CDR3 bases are TGTGCCAGCAGCTACGGACAGGGGTACACAGATACGCAGTATTTT.

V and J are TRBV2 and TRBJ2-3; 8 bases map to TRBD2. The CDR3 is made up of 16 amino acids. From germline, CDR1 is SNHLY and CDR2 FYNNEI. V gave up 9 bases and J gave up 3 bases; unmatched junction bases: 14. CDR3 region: CASRVGLAGGTDTQYF. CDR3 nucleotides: TGTGCCAGTAGAGTCGGACTAGCCGGGGGTACAGATACGCAGTATTTT.

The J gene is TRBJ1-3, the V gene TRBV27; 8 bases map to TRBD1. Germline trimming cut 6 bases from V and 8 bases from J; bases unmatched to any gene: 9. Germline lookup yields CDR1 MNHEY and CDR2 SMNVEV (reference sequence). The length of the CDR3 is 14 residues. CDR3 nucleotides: TGTGCCAGCAGCAGACAGGGGTTTGGTGACACCATATATTTT. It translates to CASSRQGFGDTIYF.

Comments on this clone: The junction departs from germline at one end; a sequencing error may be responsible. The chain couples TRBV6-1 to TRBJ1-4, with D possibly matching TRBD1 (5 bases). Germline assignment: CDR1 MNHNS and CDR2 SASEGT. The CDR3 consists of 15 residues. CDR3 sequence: CVSSEGADANEKLFF. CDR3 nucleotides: TGTGTCAGCAGTGAAGGGGCGGATGCTAATGAAAAACTGTTTTTT.

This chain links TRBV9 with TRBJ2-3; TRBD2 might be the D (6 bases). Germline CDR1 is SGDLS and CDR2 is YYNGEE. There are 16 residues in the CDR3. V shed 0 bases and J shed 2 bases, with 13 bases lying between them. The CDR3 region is CASSVGASDFTDTQYF. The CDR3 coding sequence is TGTGCCAGCAGCGTAGGGGCTAGCGACTTCACAGATACGCAGTATTTT.